This section outlines one T cell receptor beta chain sequence together with its context. Its antigen is currently unknown. Per germline, CDR1 SGDLS and CDR2 YYNGEE. V dropped 5 bases and J dropped 1 base, with 12 bases sitting between them. This CDR3 spans 14 amino acids. The record originates from a study of cytomegalovirus exposure and HLA in healthy donors. Findings and caveats of the study: Reports described diagnosis of cytomegalovirus status by the classifier as highly specific and sensitive. TCR beta chains associated with HLA were, in a later analysis, more clonally expanded than equally common others.

The PCR used 60 Vbeta and 13 Jbeta primers. The table came from immunoSEQ multiplex PCR; TCRdb's copy has only in-frame clones and leaves some out. Here the sample spans roughly 190,000 clones, just over 75% being singletons. The chain combines TRBV9 with TRBJ1-2, with D tentatively TRBD1 (5 bases). The sequenced sample consisted of PBMCs. The sequence was collected from a woman under 40 in good health and CMV-seropositive. CDR3 in amino acids: CASSRRGGNYGYTF. CDR3 coding DNA: TGTGCCAGCAGTCGCCGGGGGGGTAACTATGGCTACACCTTC.